This record looks at one T cell receptor (beta chain) sequence and its context. This clonotype was recorded a few times. Per-base qualities were not stored, and no clone one base away is much larger. Synthesis of TCR cDNA relied on 5'RACE template switching, a step that introduced a universal primer site along with unique molecular identifiers. Priming of cDNA synthesis was performed from both the TCR alpha and TCR beta constant segments. Library amplification used two PCR steps, and the second PCR step added sample barcodes and sequencing adapters. Sequencing of libraries was done on Illumina HiSeq 2500 (2x100 bp) or NovaSeq (2x150 bp). The authors' pipeline ran thus. Reads were demultiplexed and collapsed into UMI consensus sequences with MIGEC, and V(D)J alignment was performed with MiXCR. Vaccine-responding clonotypes were identified with edgeR using replicate PBMC samples, with FDR below 0.01 and a log2 fold change above 5 up to day 15 being required. Bulk clonotypes were assigned CD4 or CD8 identity according to which sequenced CD4 or CD8 repertoire held them at higher abundance. NS4B-specific clonotypes were defined as those at least 10-fold enriched in dextramer-positive over dextramer-negative fractions; CD4-biased clonotypes were excluded. The public reads were quality trimmed at Q25 with fastp and then assembled into clones with MiXCR by TCRdb, keeping productive beta chains. When rows share a CDR3 protein, they turn into one entry using the most common DNA and genes. In this record, the V and J calls reflect TCRdb's handling and not the investigators' own analysis. Counted in this sample were 55,000 or so distinct CDR3 sequences; less than 8% of them appeared once. Roughly a quarter of the sample is in the top ten clones.

These data belong to a study of T cells after yellow fever vaccination (dated by TCRdb to between 2018 and 2020). As for the study more broadly: The SMART-Seq v4 Ultra Low Input RNA kit was used to prepare libraries from fractions with low cell numbers. To follow T-cell clones before and after primary and booster YFV17D yellow fever vaccination, bulk TCR alpha and beta repertoires were sequenced over time. Blood was drawn at multiple timepoints before and after primary and secondary immunization, with bulk PBMC replicates and cell subsets isolated. The cohort comprised two healthy male donors, one aged 18 to 29 and one aged 30 to 40 years. Paper-wide results and their limitations: Most clones expanded after primary vaccination (around 96% of CD4 and roughly 90% of CD8) were re-detected after the booster, suggesting that broad memory maintenance occurred. The study included only two donors, which limits how far the findings can be generalized. A small fraction of clonotypes appeared in both the CD4 and CD8 compartments, likely as a result of convergent recombination. The secondary T-cell response was weaker than the primary response but faster, peaking on day 5 instead of day 15. Because abundant contaminating clonotypes from the bulk population could be contained in FACS-sorted repertoires, computational filtering was required.

The sample's treatment or condition label, in plain terms: live attenuated yellow fever vaccine strain. PBMCs were isolated from peripheral blood using a standard Ficoll-Paque protocol. Epitope-specific CD8 T cells were sorted with a dextramer loaded with the yellow fever NS4B epitope peptide, and anti-CD3 and anti-CD8 staining was applied. TriZol was used to extract RNA from bulk PBMCs, CD4 and CD8 fractions, and dextramer-positive and dextramer-negative fractions. The CDR3 contains 13 residues, cysteine and phenylalanine counted. The retained sequence is limited to the CDR3, 39 bases, with the frame set at the first base. V lost 2 bases and J lost 2 bases; the stretch between them is 7 bases long. Based on the germline V gene (reference sequence), the CDR1 and CDR2 sequences are MNHEY and SMNVEV.

The material was CD8+ T cells not binding an NS4B(214-222) dextramer, sorted from PBMCs, obtained about 41 days after the first yellow fever vaccination. The cell subset or site label of this sample denotes: NS4B epitope dextramer-negative CD8 T cells. The chain is made from TRBV27 and TRBJ2-7; the D gene cannot be resolved reliably. This TCR was sampled from a man between 18 and 29 years old who received the YFV17D yellow fever vaccine. The CDR3 reads CASSLGQPYEQYF. The DNA is as follows: TGTGCCAGCAGTTTAGGCCAACCCTACGAGCAGTACTTC.